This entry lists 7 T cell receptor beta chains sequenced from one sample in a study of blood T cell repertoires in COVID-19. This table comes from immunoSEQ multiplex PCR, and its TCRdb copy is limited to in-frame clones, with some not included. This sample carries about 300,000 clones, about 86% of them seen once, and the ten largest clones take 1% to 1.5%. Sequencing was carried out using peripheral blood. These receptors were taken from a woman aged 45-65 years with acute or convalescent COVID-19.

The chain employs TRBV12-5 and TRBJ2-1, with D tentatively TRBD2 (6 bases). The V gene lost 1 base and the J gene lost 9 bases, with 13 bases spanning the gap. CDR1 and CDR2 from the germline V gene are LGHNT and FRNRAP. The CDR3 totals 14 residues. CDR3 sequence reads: CASGLASEWGEQFF. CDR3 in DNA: TGTGCTAGTGGTTTGGCTAGCGAGTGGGGTGAGCAGTTCTTC.

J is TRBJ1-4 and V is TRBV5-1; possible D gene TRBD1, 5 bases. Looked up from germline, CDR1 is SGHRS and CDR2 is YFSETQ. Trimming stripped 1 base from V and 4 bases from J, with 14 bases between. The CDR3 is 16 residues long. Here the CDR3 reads CASSLPPAGGNEKLFF. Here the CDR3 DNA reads TGCGCCAGCAGCTTGCCCCCAGCGGGGGGTAATGAAAAACTGTTTTTT.

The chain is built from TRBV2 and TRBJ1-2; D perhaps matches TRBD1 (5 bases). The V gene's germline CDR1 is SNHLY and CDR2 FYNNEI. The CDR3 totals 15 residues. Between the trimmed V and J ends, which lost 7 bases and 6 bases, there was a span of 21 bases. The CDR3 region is CASTLLSGGPDGYTF. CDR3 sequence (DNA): TGTGCCAGCACTCTCCTTTCGGGGGGTCCTGATGGCTACACCTTC.

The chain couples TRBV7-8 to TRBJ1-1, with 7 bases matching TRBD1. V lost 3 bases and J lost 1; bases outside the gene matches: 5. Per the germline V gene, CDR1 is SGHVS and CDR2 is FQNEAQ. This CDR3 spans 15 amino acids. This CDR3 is CASSFAGGRNTEAFF. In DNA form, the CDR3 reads TGTGCCAGCAGCTTCGCAGGGGGAAGGAACACTGAAGCTTTCTTT.

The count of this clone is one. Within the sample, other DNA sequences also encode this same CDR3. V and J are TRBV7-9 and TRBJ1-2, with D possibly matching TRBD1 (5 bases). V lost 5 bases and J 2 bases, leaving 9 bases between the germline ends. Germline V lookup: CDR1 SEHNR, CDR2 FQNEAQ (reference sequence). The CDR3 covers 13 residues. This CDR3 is CASSPTANYGYTF. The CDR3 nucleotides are TGTGCCAGCAGCCCGACAGCGAACTATGGCTACACCTTC.

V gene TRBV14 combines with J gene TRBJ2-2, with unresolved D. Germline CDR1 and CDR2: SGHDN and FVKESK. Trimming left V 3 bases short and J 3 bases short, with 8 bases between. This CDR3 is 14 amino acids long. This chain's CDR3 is CASSQGRYTGELFF. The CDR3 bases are TGTGCCAGCAGCCAGGGCCGTTACACCGGGGAGCTGTTTTTT.

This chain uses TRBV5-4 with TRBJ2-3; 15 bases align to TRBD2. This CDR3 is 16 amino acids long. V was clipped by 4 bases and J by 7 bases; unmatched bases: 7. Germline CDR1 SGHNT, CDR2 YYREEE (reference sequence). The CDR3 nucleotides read TGTGCCAGCAGCATGGGACTAGCGGGGGGATACAATACGCAGTATTTT. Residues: CASSMGLAGGYNTQYF.